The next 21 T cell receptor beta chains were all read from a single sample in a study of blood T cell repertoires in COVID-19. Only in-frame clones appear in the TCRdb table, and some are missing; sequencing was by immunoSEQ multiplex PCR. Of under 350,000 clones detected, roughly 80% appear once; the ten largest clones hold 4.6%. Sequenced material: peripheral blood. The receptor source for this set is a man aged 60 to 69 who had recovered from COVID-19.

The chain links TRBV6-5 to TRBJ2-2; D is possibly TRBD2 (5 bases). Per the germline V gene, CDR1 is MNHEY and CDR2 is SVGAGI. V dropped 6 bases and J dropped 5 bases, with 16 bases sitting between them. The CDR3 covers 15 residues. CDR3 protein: CASSRGKGGTGELFF. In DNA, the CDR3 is TGTGCCAGCAGCCGTGGGAAGGGCGGGACCGGGGAGCTGTTTTTT.

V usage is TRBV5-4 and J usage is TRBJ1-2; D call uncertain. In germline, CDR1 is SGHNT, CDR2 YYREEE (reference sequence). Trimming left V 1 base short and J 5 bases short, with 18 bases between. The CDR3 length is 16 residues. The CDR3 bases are TGTGCCAGCAGCTTGCCTGAAATTGAAGCTCATTATGGCTACACCTTC. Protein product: CASSLPEIEAHYGYTF.

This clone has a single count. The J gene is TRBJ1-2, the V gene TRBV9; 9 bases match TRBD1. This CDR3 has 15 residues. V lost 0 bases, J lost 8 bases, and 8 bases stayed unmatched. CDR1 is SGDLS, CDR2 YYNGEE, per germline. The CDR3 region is CASSVVGTGSFGYTF. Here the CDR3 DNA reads TGTGCCAGCAGCGTAGTTGGGACAGGGTCGTTCGGCTACACCTTC.

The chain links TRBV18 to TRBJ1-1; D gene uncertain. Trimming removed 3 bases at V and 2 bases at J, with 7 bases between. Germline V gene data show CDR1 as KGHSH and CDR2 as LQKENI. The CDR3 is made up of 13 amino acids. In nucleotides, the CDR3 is TGTGCCAGCTCACCTCAGGTCAACACTGAAGCTTTCTTT. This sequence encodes CASSPQVNTEAFF.

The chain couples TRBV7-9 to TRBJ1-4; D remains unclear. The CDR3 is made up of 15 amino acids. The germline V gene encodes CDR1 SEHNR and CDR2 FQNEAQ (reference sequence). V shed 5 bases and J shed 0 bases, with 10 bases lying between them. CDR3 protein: CASSPDGATNEKLFF. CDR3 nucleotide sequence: TGTGCCAGCAGCCCCGACGGAGCAACTAATGAAAAACTGTTTTTT.

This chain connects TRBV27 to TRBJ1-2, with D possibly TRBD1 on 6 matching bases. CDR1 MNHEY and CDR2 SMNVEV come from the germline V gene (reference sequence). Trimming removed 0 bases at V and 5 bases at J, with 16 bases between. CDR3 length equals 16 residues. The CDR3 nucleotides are TGTGCCAGCAGTTTATCTGCAGCAGGGGTTCGGTATGGCTACACCTTC. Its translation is CASSLSAAGVRYGYTF.

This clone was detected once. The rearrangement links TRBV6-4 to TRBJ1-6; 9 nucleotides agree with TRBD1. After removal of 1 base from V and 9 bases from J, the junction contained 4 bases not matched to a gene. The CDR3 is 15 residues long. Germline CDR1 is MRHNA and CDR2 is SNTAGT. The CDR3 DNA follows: TGTGCCAGCAGTGACTTGGGACAGGGTGGTTCACCCCTCCACTTT. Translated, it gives CASSDLGQGGSPLHF.

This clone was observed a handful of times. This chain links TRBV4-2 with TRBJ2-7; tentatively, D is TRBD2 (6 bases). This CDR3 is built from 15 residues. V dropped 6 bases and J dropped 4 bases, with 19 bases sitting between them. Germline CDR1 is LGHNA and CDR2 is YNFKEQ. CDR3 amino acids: CASSSVAGQMYEQYF. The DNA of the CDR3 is TGTGCCAGCAGTTCCGTGGCGGGGCAAATGTACGAGCAGTACTTC.

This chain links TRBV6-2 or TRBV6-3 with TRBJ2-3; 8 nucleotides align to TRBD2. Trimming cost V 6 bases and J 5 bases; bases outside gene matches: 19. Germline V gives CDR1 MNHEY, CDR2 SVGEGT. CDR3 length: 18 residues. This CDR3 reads CASSPGAGGQSPEDTQYF. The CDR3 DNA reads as TGTGCCAGCAGCCCTGGGGCGGGGGGCCAATCCCCAGAAGATACGCAGTATTTT.

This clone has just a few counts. CDR3 in amino acids: CASRRAVGAYEQYF. CDR3 nucleotide sequence: TGTGCCAGCAGGAGGGCGGTGGGGGCTTACGAGCAGTACTTC. The chain couples TRBV5-4 to TRBJ2-7; D perhaps matches TRBD1 (6 bases). V lost 5 bases, J lost 4 bases, and 16 bases lay in between. CDR1 and CDR2 from the germline V gene are SGHNT and YYREEE (reference sequence). There are 14 residues in the CDR3.

CDR3 sequence reads: CASSMGAGNIQYF. The CDR3 DNA follows: TGTGCCAGCAGTATGGGAGCCGGAAACATTCAGTACTTC. The rearrangement links TRBV12-3 or TRBV12-4 to TRBJ2-4; D may be TRBD2 (5 bases). CDR3 length: 13 residues. Trimming pared 5 bases from V and 6 bases from J, leaving 11 bases between.

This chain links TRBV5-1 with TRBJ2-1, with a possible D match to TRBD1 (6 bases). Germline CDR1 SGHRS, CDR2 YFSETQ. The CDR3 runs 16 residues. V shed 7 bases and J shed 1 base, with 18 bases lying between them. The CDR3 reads CASRMVGGRSYNEQFF. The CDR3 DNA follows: TGCGCCAGCCGTATGGTTGGGGGCCGGTCCTACAATGAGCAGTTCTTC.

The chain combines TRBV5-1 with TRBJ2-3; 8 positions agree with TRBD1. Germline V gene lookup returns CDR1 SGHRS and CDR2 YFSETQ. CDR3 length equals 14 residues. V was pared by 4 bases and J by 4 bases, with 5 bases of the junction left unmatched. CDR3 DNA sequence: TGCGCCAGCAGCGCCGGACAGGGACCAGATACGCAGTATTTT. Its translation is CASSAGQGPDTQYF.

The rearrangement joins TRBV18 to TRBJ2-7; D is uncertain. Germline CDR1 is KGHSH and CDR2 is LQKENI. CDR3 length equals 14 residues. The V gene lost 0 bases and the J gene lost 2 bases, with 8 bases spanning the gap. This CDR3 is CASSPPIGTYEQYF. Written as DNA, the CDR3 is TGTGCCAGCTCACCACCTATCGGTACCTACGAGCAGTACTTC.

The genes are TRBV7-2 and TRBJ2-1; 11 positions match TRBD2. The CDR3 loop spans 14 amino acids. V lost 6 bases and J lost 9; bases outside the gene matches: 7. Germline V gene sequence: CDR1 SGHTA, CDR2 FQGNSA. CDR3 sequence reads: CASRTSGKWSEQFF. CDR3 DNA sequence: TGTGCCAGCAGGACTAGCGGGAAATGGAGTGAGCAGTTCTTC.

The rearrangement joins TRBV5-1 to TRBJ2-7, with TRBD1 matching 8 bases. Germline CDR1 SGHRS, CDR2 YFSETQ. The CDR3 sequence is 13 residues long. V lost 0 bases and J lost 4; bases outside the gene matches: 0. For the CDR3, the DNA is TGCGCCAGCAGCTTGGGGACAGGGTACGAGCAGTACTTC. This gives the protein CASSLGTGYEQYF.

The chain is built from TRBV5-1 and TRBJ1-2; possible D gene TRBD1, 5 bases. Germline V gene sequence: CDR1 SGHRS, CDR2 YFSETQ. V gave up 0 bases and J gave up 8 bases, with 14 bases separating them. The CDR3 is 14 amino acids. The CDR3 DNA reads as TGCGCCAGCAGCTTGGACCCTTCGGGGGGAGGCTACACCTTC. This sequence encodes CASSLDPSGGGYTF.

The CDR3 here is CASTALVSSGRARNEQFF. Written as DNA, the CDR3 is TGTGCCAGTACGGCTCTTGTAAGTAGCGGGAGGGCCCGAAATGAGCAGTTCTTC. The J gene is TRBJ2-1, the V gene TRBV19; 11 positions agree with TRBD2. This CDR3 has 18 amino acids. Per the germline V gene, CDR1 is LNHDA and CDR2 is SQIVND (reference sequence). V lost 7 bases and J lost 7; bases outside the gene matches: 18.

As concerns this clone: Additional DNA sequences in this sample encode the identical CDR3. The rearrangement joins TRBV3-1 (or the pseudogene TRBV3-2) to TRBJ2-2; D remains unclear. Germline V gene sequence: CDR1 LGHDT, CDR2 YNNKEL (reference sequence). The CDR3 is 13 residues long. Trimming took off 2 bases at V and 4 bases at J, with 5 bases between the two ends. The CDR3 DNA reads TGTGCCAGCAGCCAACTAGGCACCGGGGAGCTGTTTTTT. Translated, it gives CASSQLGTGELFF.

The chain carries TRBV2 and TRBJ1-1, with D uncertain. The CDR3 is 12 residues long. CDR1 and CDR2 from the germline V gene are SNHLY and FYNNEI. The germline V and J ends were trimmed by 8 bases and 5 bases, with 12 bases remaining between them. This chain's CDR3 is CASQIAVTEAFF. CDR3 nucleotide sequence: TGTGCCAGCCAAATTGCGGTAACTGAAGCTTTCTTT. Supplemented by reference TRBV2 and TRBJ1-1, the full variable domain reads EPEVTQTPSHQVTQMGQEVILRCVPISNHLYFYWYRQILGQKVEFLVSFYNNEISEKSEIFDDQFSVERPDGSNFTLKIRSTKLEDSAMYFCASQIAVTEAFFGQGTRLTVV.

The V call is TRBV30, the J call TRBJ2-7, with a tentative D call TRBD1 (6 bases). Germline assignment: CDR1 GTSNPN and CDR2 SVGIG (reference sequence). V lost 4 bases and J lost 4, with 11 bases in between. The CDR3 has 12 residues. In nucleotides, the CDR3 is TGTGCCTGGAACTCGGGGACATACGAGCAGTACTTC. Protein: CAWNSGTYEQYF.